One sample yielded the 25 T cell receptor beta chains listed below, sequenced in a study of blood T cells in healthy people across ages. Alongside a J-beta primer mix, a sample-barcoded 5' primer served in a second PCR lasting about 6 to 12 cycles. A single record per CDR3 protein comes from TCRdb applying MiXCR to the 5' RACE reads. The sample records hundreds of thousands of distinct CDR3 sequences, about 21% being singletons. Sequenced sample: blood. The receptors come from a man aged 65 to 85 in good health.

This rearrangement joins TRBV20-1 to TRBJ1-4; D remains ambiguous. V lost 2 bases and J 8 bases, leaving 18 bases between the germline ends. The germline gives CDR1 DFQATT, CDR2 SNEGSKA (reference sequence). The CDR3 is made up of 15 amino acids. CDR3 sequence: CSARNRRAPGEKLFF. CDR3 sequence (DNA): TGCAGTGCTAGAAATCGTCGGGCCCCAGGAGAAAAACTGTTTTTT.

A word on this clonotype: A read error may be the cause here, since a much bigger clone is one base away. The rearrangement uses TRBV5-1 and TRBJ2-7; D may be TRBD1 (6 bases). V was cut by 6 bases and J by 3 bases, with 16 bases left in between. The germline V gene has CDR1 SGHRS and CDR2 YFSETQ. This CDR3 comprises 14 residues. CDR3 sequence: CASTPGTRGYEQYF. The CDR3 nucleotides are TGCGCCAGCACACCCGGGACACGAGGCTACGAGCAGTACTTC.

This clonotype was picked up a small number of times. The chain combines TRBV28 with TRBJ2-2; the D gene is possibly TRBD1 (6 bases). The V end was cut by 1 base, the J end by 1 base, with 10 bases between. Germline CDR1 MDHEN, CDR2 SYDVKM. CDR3 length: 16 residues. The CDR3 DNA is TGTGCCAGCAGTTTATTTCGCAGGGGGAACACCGGGGAGCTGTTTTTT. Translation gives CASSLFRRGNTGELFF.

The chain has TRBV12-3 or TRBV12-4 and TRBJ2-5; possible D gene TRBD2, 5 bases. The better agreement between TRBJ2-7 and the DNA end casts doubt on the J call. The CDR3 runs to 16 residues. The CDR3 reads CASSFSTSGPTYEQYF. The CDR3 DNA follows: TGTGCCAGCAGTTTCTCTACGAGCGGCCCGACCTACGAGCAGTACTTC.

This clonotype has just a few counts. V and J are TRBV6-5 and TRBJ2-4, with 7 nucleotides matching TRBD1. Germline CDR1 MNHEY, CDR2 SVGAGI. V lost 2 bases, J lost 3 bases, and 1 base stayed unmatched. CDR3 length equals 14 residues. In DNA, the CDR3 is TGTGCCAGCAGTTACCGGGACAGCAAAAACATTCAGTACTTC. Its translation is CASSYRDSKNIQYF.

This clonotype appeared once. The V and J genes are TRBV4-1 and TRBJ1-2; the D gene is possibly TRBD1 (6 bases). V gave up 1 base and J gave up 6 bases, with 18 bases separating them. The CDR3 length is 16 residues. Per germline, CDR1 MGHRA and CDR2 YSYEKL. The CDR3 nucleotides read TGCGCCAGCAGCCAAGCAGGGCCCAGGGGCTCGAATGGCTACACCTTC. Protein product: CASSQAGPRGSNGYTF.

In this sample, this clonotype turned up a few times. The chain links TRBV10-2 to TRBJ2-7; D might be TRBD1 (6 bases). The CDR3 has 12 residues. Germline-derived CDR1 and CDR2 are WSHSY and SAAADI. V was shortened by 7 bases and J by 6 bases, with 13 bases between the two germline ends. The CDR3 sequence: CASMAETGEQYF. DNA for the CDR3: TGCGCCAGCATGGCAGAGACAGGCGAGCAGTACTTC.

Worth noting for this clonotype: The junction shows a germline mismatch at one end, possibly a read error. V usage is TRBV5-1 and J usage is TRBJ2-1, with D unclear. The CDR3 loop spans 14 amino acids. Germline V gene sequence: CDR1 SGHRS, CDR2 YFSETQ. DNA for the CDR3: TGCGCCTGCAGCTTGGGGTCAGCAAACGATGAGCAGTTCTTC. Its translation is CACSLGSANDEQFF.

This clonotype was seen a handful of times. J is TRBJ2-6 and V is TRBV5-1; D perhaps matches TRBD1 (6 bases). CDR3 length: 16 amino acids. Germline values: CDR1 SGHRS, CDR2 YFSETQ. Trimming took 3 bases from V and 1 from J, leaving 11 bases between them. The CDR3, as DNA: TGCGCCAGCAGCTCCTTAACAGGGTCTGGGGCCAACGTCCTGACTTTC. Translated, it gives CASSSLTGSGANVLTF.

This rearrangement joins TRBV7-8 to TRBJ2-5, with no clear D. CDR3 length equals 14 residues. CDR1 and CDR2 from the germline V gene are SGHVS and FQNEAQ. Trimming took off 0 bases at V and 1 base at J, with 6 bases between the two ends. CDR3 DNA sequence: TGTGCCAGCAGCTTAGCGAATGTCCAAGAGACCCAGTACTTC. Encoded protein: CASSLANVQETQYF.

V is TRBV15 and J is TRBJ2-1, with no clear D. The CDR3 length is 11 residues. The germline gives CDR1 LNHNV, CDR2 YYDKDF (reference sequence). The V end lost 5 bases, the J end lost 15 bases, and 14 bases lay between the germline ends. CDR3 sequence reads: CATSLDRYLFF. For the CDR3, the DNA is TGTGCCACCAGCCTAGACCGTTACTTGTTCTTC.

CDR3 sequence reads: CASSLALDRVGDTQYF. CDR3 bases: TGCGCCAGCAGCTTGGCCCTGGACAGGGTTGGAGATACGCAGTATTTT. This chain joins TRBV5-1 and TRBJ2-3; TRBD1 matches at 8 bases. In germline, CDR1 is SGHRS, CDR2 YFSETQ. CDR3 length: 16 residues. The ends lost 0 bases at V and 5 bases at J; junction bases unmatched: 8.

This clonotype has ten or more counts. This chain connects TRBV27 to TRBJ2-1, with 7 nucleotides matching TRBD1. This CDR3 has 15 residues. The V and J ends lost 3 bases and 2 bases, in that order; junction bases with no gene match: 4. In germline, CDR1 is MNHEY, CDR2 SMNVEV (reference sequence). The CDR3 protein is CASSFAGTAYNEQFF. In DNA, the CDR3 is TGTGCCAGCAGTTTCGCTGGGACAGCCTACAATGAGCAGTTCTTC.

A few counts support this clonotype. The gene calls are TRBV5-4 and TRBJ2-2; the D gene is possibly TRBD1 (6 bases). The V gene's germline CDR1 is SGHNT and CDR2 YYREEE (reference sequence). The CDR3 totals 16 residues. V lost 5 bases, J lost 6 bases, and 20 bases lay in between. The CDR3 loop reads CASRKQGTVVAGELFF. The CDR3 bases are TGTGCCAGCAGGAAACAGGGTACTGTCGTCGCCGGGGAGCTGTTTTTT.

This rearrangement joins TRBV29-1 to TRBJ2-7, with D perhaps matching TRBD2 (7 bases). CDR3 size: 14 residues. The ends were cut back, 7 bases at V and 0 bases at J, with 16 bases in the middle. In germline, CDR1 is SQVTM, CDR2 ANQGSEA. The CDR3 bases are TGCAGCGCCGCCGGGGGCGGGAGCTCCTACGAGCAGTACTTC. Encoded protein: CSAAGGGSSYEQYF.

This clonotype has only a few counts. V gene TRBV9 combines with J gene TRBJ2-5; 8 bases align to TRBD1. CDR1 and CDR2 from the germline V gene are SGDLS and YYNGEE. The CDR3 runs to 15 residues. Germline trimming cut 4 bases from V and 5 bases from J; bases unmatched to any gene: 10. As DNA, the CDR3 is TGTGCCAGCAGCCGCGGACAGGGAGCATGGGAGACCCAGTACTTC. Protein: CASSRGQGAWETQYF.

This clonotype was seen at least ten times. The chain combines TRBV6-1 with TRBJ1-2, with TRBD1 matching 9 bases. The CDR3 runs to 15 residues. Trimming at V came to 4 bases and at J to 4 bases, leaving 7 bases not matched to a gene. Germline lookup yields CDR1 MNHNS and CDR2 SASEGT. The chain's CDR3 is CASSAKSGQGYGYTF. The CDR3 nucleotides are TGTGCCAGCAGTGCCAAATCGGGACAGGGCTATGGCTACACCTTC.

The chain employs TRBV28 and TRBJ2-3; D unresolved. Per the germline V gene, CDR1 is MDHEN and CDR2 is SYDVKM. The CDR3 runs 14 residues. Trimming pared 2 bases from V and 2 bases from J, leaving 8 bases between. The CDR3 here is CASSLVGLTDTQYF. Written as DNA, the CDR3 is TGTGCCAGCAGTTTAGTAGGGCTCACAGATACGCAGTATTTT.

This rearrangement joins TRBV29-1 to TRBJ2-1, with 8 bases fitting TRBD2. This CDR3 is built from 16 residues. The J segment lost 6 bases and the V segment lost 5 bases, leaving 15 bases of the junction unmatched. Germline CDR1 SQVTM, CDR2 ANQGSEA. In DNA form, the CDR3 reads TGCAGCGTTCCCGACCGGGGGAGCGGGAGAGGCAATGAGCAGTTCTTC. Residues: CSVPDRGSGRGNEQFF.

This clonotype was observed a few times. This rearrangement joins TRBV4-3 to TRBJ2-5; 10 nucleotides line up with TRBD2. V lost 0 bases to trimming and J lost 0 bases; unmatched junction nucleotides: 10. The CDR3 has 19 amino acids. Germline V gene sequence: CDR1 LGHNA, CDR2 YSLEER. The CDR3 DNA sequence: TGCGCCAGCAGCCAAGATCCCCCTAGCGGGAGTGGGTACCAAGAGACCCAGTACTTC. It translates to CASSQDPPSGSGYQETQYF.

This clonotype has a handful of counts. The genes are TRBV28 and TRBJ2-5; D is perhaps TRBD2 (6 bases). The CDR3 is made up of 14 amino acids. Germline values: CDR1 MDHEN, CDR2 SYDVKM. V was cut by 3 bases and J by 5 bases, with 13 bases left in between. CDR3 DNA sequence: TGTGCCAGCAGTTTGAACCAGGCGGGGGAGACCCAGTACTTC. Translated, it gives CASSLNQAGETQYF.

V usage is TRBV12-3 or TRBV12-4 and J usage is TRBJ1-6; 11 positions match TRBD1. With 6 bases clipped from V and 7 bases from J, the junction kept 5 bases outside the gene matches. This CDR3 contains 15 residues. Here the CDR3 reads CASSGQGAENSPLHF. CDR3 coding DNA: TGTGCCAGCAGCGGACAGGGGGCGGAGAATTCACCCCTCCACTTT.

V gene TRBV20-1 combines with J gene TRBJ2-5; TRBD1 agrees at 7 bases. The CDR3 is made up of 14 amino acids. V lost 5 bases and J lost 4; bases outside the gene matches: 10. Germline CDR1 reads DFQATT; CDR2 reads SNEGSKA (reference sequence). The CDR3 spells CSAQTGTETETQYF. The CDR3 nucleotides are TGCAGTGCTCAGACAGGGACGGAGACAGAGACCCAGTACTTC.

This clonotype was seen a few times. V usage is TRBV3-1 and J usage is TRBJ2-3, with D unresolved. The germline V gene has CDR1 LGHDT and CDR2 YNNKEL (reference sequence). Trimming took 1 base from V and 0 from J, leaving 8 bases between them. The CDR3 covers 15 residues. The CDR3 DNA sequence: TGTGCCAGCAGCCAAGTTCGAGCAAGCACAGATACGCAGTATTTT. Encoded protein: CASSQVRASTDTQYF.

In its sample, this clonotype was seen a few times. V gene TRBV25-1 combines with J gene TRBJ1-2; D uncertain. The CDR3 consists of 12 residues. Trimming left V 7 bases short and J 4 bases short, with 10 bases between. Germline CDR1 is MGHDK and CDR2 is SYGVNS. The CDR3 loop is CASKGSPYGYTF. The CDR3 DNA sequence: TGTGCCAGCAAAGGGTCCCCCTATGGCTACACCTTC.